These 20 T cell receptor beta chains came from one sample sequenced in a study of CD8+CD57+ T cells in acquired aplastic anemia. Template material for TCR beta VDJ and CDR3 profiling consisted of genomic DNA. TCRdb processed the reads anew with MiXCR; each CDR3 protein has one entry. The sample has about 270,000 distinct CDR3 sequences, approximately 56% seen once. Sequenced material: sorted CD4+, CD8+, or CD8+CD57+ T cells (not recorded which) from PBMCs. Source of these receptors: a human donor with severe aplastic anemia or a healthy control (not recorded which).

This clonotype was seen at least ten times. The rearrangement joins TRBV18 to TRBJ2-7, with 8 nucleotides matching TRBD1. The ends lost 3 bases at V and 6 bases at J; junction bases unmatched: 4. The germline gives CDR1 KGHSH, CDR2 LQKENI. There are 13 residues in the CDR3. DNA of the CDR3: TGTGCCAGCTCACCCGGACAGGGCTCCGAGCAGTACTTC. Encoded protein: CASSPGQGSEQYF.

This clonotype has just a few counts. A much larger clone differs from this one at a single base, so this may be a read error. CDR3 sequence reads: CASSLSVAADQPQHF. Written as DNA, the CDR3 is TGTGCCAGCAGCTTGTCCGTGGCGGCGGATCAGCCCCAGCATTTT. The J gene is TRBJ1-5, the V gene TRBV5-5; no reliable D call. V shed 1 base and J shed 5 bases, with 13 bases lying between them. The germline gives CDR1 SGHKS, CDR2 YYEKEE (reference sequence). CDR3 length: 15 amino acids.

This clonotype was picked up a small number of times. This chain connects TRBV10-3 to TRBJ2-7; unclear D gene. CDR3 length: 16 residues. Germline CDR1 ENHRY, CDR2 SYGVKD. V dropped 2 bases and J dropped 4 bases, with 18 bases sitting between them. The CDR3 DNA is TGTGCCATCAGTGAGGCCTCCCCAGTAAGAAAATACGAGCAGTACTTC. It translates to CAISEASPVRKYEQYF.

CDR3 in DNA: TGTGCCAGCGGGACAGGGGAACGGTCACCCCTCCACTTT. This encodes CASGTGERSPLHF. This chain uses TRBV9 with TRBJ1-6; TRBD1 agrees at 10 bases. The J segment lost 10 bases and the V segment lost 7 bases, leaving 5 bases of the junction unmatched. The CDR3 consists of 13 residues. Germline CDR1 reads SGDLS; CDR2 reads YYNGEE.

The chain is built from TRBV6-2 or TRBV6-3 and TRBJ2-2, with a weak D call TRBD2 (6 bases). The CDR3 has 15 amino acids. V was cut by 6 bases and J by 3 bases, with 14 bases left in between. The germline V gene encodes CDR1 MNHEY and CDR2 SVGEGT. In nucleotides, the CDR3 is TGTGCCAGCAGAGGGACTGATGGGGACACCGGGGAGCTGTTTTTT. Translating it yields CASRGTDGDTGELFF.

The genes are TRBV20-1 and TRBJ2-7; D may be TRBD1 (6 bases). Germline CDR1 is DFQATT and CDR2 is SNEGSKA (reference sequence). The V end lost 4 bases, the J end lost 3 bases, and 13 bases lay between the germline ends. The CDR3 runs to 13 residues. The CDR3 loop is CSAISSRGYEQYF. The CDR3 DNA is TGCAGTGCTATCTCCTCCAGGGGCTACGAGCAGTACTTC.

This clonotype was recorded a few times. This chain joins TRBV14 and TRBJ2-1; TRBD2 matches at 9 bases. V lost 5 bases to trimming and J lost 0 bases; unmatched junction nucleotides: 8. The CDR3 length is 17 residues. The V gene's germline CDR1 is SGHDN and CDR2 FVKESK. The CDR3 coding sequence is TGTGCCAGCAGCATAGACAGAGCGGGAGGCTCCTACAATGAGCAGTTCTTC. This sequence encodes CASSIDRAGGSYNEQFF.

This chain uses TRBV9 with TRBJ2-7, with TRBD2 matching over 8 bases. The V gene end was trimmed by 6 bases and the J gene end by 5 bases; junction bases not matched to a gene: 13. Germline lookup yields CDR1 SGDLS and CDR2 YYNGEE. This CDR3 comprises 15 residues. CDR3 sequence reads: CASTEGTSFTNEQYF. The CDR3, as DNA: TGTGCCAGCACCGAGGGGACTAGTTTTACCAACGAGCAGTACTTC.

Concerning this clonotype: A read error may explain this, as a much larger clone is one base away. It is likely a read error, because the conserved phenylalanine at the end of the CDR3 is missing. The chain carries TRBV7-9 and TRBJ2-2, with TRBD1 as a possible D gene (6 bases). Per germline, CDR1 SEHNR and CDR2 FQNEAQ (reference sequence). V lost 5 bases and J lost 6, with 13 bases in between. CDR3 length: 14 residues. CDR3 amino acids: CASSPRGYPGELFY. The DNA of the CDR3 is TGTGCCAGCAGCCCTAGGGGGTACCCCGGGGAGCTGTTTTAT.

This clonotype was detected ten times or more. The chain carries TRBV5-4 and TRBJ2-5, with a possible D match to TRBD1 (6 bases). Germline loops: CDR1 SGHNT, CDR2 YYREEE (reference sequence). Trimming cost V 5 bases and J 2 bases, with 19 bases left between them. CDR3 length: 16 amino acids. The CDR3 spells CASRLRSIQGQETQYF. For the CDR3, the DNA is TGTGCCAGCAGGCTGCGGTCTATACAGGGACAAGAGACCCAGTACTTC.

V usage is TRBV20-1 and J usage is TRBJ2-5; 8 positions match TRBD2. V lost 0 bases to trimming and J lost 5 bases; unmatched junction nucleotides: 8. This CDR3 has 15 amino acids. Germline lookup yields CDR1 DFQATT and CDR2 SNEGSKA (reference sequence). CDR3 nucleotides: TGCAGTGCTAGAGATCCTAGCGGCGGGGGGGAGACCCAGTACTTC. This gives the protein CSARDPSGGGETQYF.

The V call is TRBV19, the J call TRBJ2-1, with D hard to call. The V end was cut by 1 base, the J end by 7 bases, with 14 bases between. CDR3 length equals 15 residues. Germline lookup yields CDR1 LNHDA and CDR2 SQIVND (reference sequence). CDR3 amino acids: CASSIGSRGGNEQFF. CDR3 nucleotide sequence: TGTGCCAGTAGTATAGGCTCACGTGGTGGGAATGAGCAGTTCTTC.

The V call is TRBV29-1, the J call TRBJ1-4; no firm D call. The CDR3 spans 16 residues. Germline lookup yields CDR1 SQVTM and CDR2 ANQGSEA. The V end was cut by 4 bases, the J end by 7 bases, with 22 bases between. DNA of the CDR3: TGCAGCGTTGGATTTGGGTTTGCACGGTCGGGTGAAAAACTGTTTTTT. It translates to CSVGFGFARSGEKLFF.

V and J are TRBV5-1 and TRBJ1-1; 8 nucleotides line up with TRBD1. The J segment lost 4 bases and the V segment lost 3 bases, leaving 5 bases of the junction unmatched. This CDR3 spans 14 amino acids. Germline values: CDR1 SGHRS, CDR2 YFSETQ. DNA for the CDR3: TGCGCCAGCAGCTCGACAGGGGTGAGCACTGAAGCTTTCTTT. Translated: CASSSTGVSTEAFF.

V gene TRBV7-8 combines with J gene TRBJ2-7; 8 positions match TRBD1. V dropped 8 bases and J dropped 4; count of bases not matched to a gene: 16. Germline V gene data show CDR1 as SGHVS and CDR2 as FQNEAQ. The CDR3 consists of 16 residues. DNA for the CDR3: TGTGCCAGCGCCAACATCCCAGACAGGGGTGGGTACGAGCAGTACTTC. Translation gives CASANIPDRGGYEQYF.

The chain couples TRBV7-9 to TRBJ1-6; 7 bases map to TRBD1. V was clipped by 5 bases and J by 7 bases; unmatched bases: 8. The germline V gene encodes CDR1 SEHNR and CDR2 FQNEAQ (reference sequence). The length of the CDR3 is 15 residues. The CDR3 bases are TGTGCCAGCAGCACCGGGACAGTATCGAATTCACCCCTCCACTTT. Translated, it gives CASSTGTVSNSPLHF.

V gene TRBV24-1 combines with J gene TRBJ2-3; unclear D gene. The CDR3 sequence is 12 residues long. V lost 2 bases and J 3 bases, leaving 2 bases between the germline ends. Germline V lookup: CDR1 KGHDR, CDR2 SFDVKD. The DNA for the CDR3 is TGTGCCACCAGTGATTATACAGATACGCAGTATTTT. It encodes CATSDYTDTQYF.

The CDR3 sequence is CASSLAGGNHYGYTF. The CDR3 DNA reads TGTGCCAGCAGCTTAGCAGGGGGCAATCACTATGGCTACACCTTC. The chain employs TRBV7-2 and TRBJ1-2; TRBD1 agrees at 7 bases. J lost 3 bases, V lost 0 bases, and 4 bases had no gene match. The germline V gene encodes CDR1 SGHTA and CDR2 FQGNSA. The CDR3 consists of 15 residues.

In this sample, this clonotype turned up many times. The chain recombines TRBV6-1 with TRBJ1-5; TRBD1 might be the D (5 bases). Looked up from germline, CDR1 is MNHNS and CDR2 is SASEGT. CDR3 size: 16 residues. Trimming cost V 1 base and J 0 bases, with 10 bases left between them. The CDR3 nucleotides are TGTGCCAGCAGTGAAGTACAGGCCTATAGCAATCAGCCCCAGCATTTT. This translates into CASSEVQAYSNQPQHF.

This clonotype was seen many times. J is TRBJ1-2 and V is TRBV6-6; maybe TRBD1 (5 bases). The CDR3 runs to 14 residues. V was shortened by 11 bases and J by 1 base, with 17 bases between the two germline ends. In germline, CDR1 is MNHNY, CDR2 SVGAGI (reference sequence). The CDR3: CAVGERRVNYGYTF. CDR3 DNA sequence: TGTGCCGTAGGGGAAAGACGGGTTAACTATGGCTACACCTTC.